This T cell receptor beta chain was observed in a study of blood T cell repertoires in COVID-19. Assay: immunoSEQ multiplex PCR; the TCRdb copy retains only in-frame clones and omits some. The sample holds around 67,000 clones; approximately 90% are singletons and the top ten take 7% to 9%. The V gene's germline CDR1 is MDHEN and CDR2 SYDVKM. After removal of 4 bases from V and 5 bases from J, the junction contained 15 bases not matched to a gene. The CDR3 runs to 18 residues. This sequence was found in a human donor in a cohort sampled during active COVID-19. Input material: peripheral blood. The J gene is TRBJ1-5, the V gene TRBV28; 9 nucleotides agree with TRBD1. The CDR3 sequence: CASSSYLGQGRGYQPQHF. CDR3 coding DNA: TGTGCCAGCAGTTCCTACCTGGGACAGGGAAGAGGTTATCAGCCCCAGCATTTT.